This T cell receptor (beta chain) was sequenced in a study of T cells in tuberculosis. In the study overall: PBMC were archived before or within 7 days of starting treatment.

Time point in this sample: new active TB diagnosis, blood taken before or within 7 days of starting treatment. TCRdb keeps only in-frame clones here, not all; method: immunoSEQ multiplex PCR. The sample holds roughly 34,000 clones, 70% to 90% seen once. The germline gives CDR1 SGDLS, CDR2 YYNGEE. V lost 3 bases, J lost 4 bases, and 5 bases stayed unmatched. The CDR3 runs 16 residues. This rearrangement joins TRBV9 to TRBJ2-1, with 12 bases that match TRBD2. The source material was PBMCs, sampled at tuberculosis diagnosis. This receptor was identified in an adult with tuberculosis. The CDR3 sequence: CASSAPSGGGYNEQFF. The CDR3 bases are TGTGCCAGCAGCGCCCCTAGCGGGGGGGGATACAATGAGCAGTTCTTC.